This TCR beta chain appears in the sequencing data of a study of OX40 agonist ivuxolimab in advanced cancers. Study-level information: At roughly 83% male, the cohort had a mean age of 60 years, ranging from about 20 to 79. Study-level results: Circulating CD4+ and CD8+ T cells showed clonal expansion by week 6 at 0.1 to 3.0 mg/kg.

CDR1 MDHEN and CDR2 SYDVKM come from the germline V gene. V was shortened by 5 bases and J by 1 base, with 8 bases between the two germline ends. The CDR3 has 14 amino acids. Libraries were prepared by immunoSEQ multiplex PCR; TCRdb keeps only in-frame clonotypes and omits some of them. The data show roughly 90,000 clones, about 87% seen once. This clone was observed a single time. What it binds is unknown. Specimen: CD4+ or CD8+ T cells sorted from blood, collected in a trial of the OX40 agonist ivuxolimab. The rearrangement uses TRBV28 and TRBJ2-2; D gene unclear. This receptor was taken from an adult with an advanced solid tumor such as melanoma, head and neck, liver or kidney cancer. CDR3 amino acids: CASSPRQNTGELFF. The CDR3 DNA sequence: TGTGCCAGCAGTCCACGACAGAACACCGGGGAGCTGTTTTTT.